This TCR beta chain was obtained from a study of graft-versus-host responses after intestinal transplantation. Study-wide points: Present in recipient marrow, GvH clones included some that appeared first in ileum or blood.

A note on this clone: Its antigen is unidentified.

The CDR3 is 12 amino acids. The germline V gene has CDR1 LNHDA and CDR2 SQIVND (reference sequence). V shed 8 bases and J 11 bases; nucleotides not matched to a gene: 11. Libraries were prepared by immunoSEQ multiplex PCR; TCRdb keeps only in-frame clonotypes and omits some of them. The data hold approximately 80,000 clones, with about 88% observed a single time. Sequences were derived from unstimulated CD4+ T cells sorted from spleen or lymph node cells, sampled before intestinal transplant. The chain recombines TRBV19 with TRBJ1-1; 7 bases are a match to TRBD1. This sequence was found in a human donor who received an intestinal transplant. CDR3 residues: CASSRQGPGAFF. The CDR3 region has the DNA TGTGCCAGTTCTCGACAGGGTCCGGGGGCTTTCTTT. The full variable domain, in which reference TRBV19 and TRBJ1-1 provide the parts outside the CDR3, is DGGITQSPKYLFRKEGQNVTLSCEQNLNHDAMYWYRQDPGQGLRLIYYSQIVNDFQKGDIAEGYSVSREKKESFPLTVTSAQKNPTAFYLCASSRQGPGAFFGQGTRLTVV.